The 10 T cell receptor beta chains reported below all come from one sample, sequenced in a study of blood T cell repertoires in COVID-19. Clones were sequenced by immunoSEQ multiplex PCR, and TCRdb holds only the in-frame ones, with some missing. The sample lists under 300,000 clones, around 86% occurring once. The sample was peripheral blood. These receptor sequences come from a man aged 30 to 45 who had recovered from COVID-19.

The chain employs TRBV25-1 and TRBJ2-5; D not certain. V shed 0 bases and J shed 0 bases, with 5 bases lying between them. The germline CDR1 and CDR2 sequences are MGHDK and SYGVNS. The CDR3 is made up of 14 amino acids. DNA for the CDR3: TGTGCCAGCAGTGAATATGGCTACCAAGAGACCCAGTACTTC. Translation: CASSEYGYQETQYF.

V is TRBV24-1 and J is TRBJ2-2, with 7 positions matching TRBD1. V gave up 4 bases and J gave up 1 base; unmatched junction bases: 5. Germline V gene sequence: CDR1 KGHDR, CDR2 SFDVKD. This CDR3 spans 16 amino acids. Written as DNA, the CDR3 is TGTGCCACCAGTGACCCGAGGACAGGGAACACCGGGGAGCTGTTTTTT. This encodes CATSDPRTGNTGELFF.

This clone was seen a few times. The CDR3 DNA is TGTGCCAGCAGCTCCTCGACGGGGGATCAGCCCCAGCATTTT. It yields the protein CASSSSTGDQPQHF. This rearrangement joins TRBV7-9 to TRBJ1-5; perhaps TRBD1 as D (5 bases). The ends were cut back, 4 bases at V and 5 bases at J, with 12 bases in the middle. CDR1 SEHNR and CDR2 FQNEAQ come from the germline V gene (reference sequence). The CDR3 totals 14 residues.

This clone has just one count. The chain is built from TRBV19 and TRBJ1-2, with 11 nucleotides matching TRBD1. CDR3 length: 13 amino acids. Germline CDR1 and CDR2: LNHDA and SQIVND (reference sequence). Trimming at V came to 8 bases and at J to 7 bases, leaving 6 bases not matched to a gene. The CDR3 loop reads CASHPGTGGGYTF. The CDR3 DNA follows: TGTGCCAGTCATCCCGGGACAGGGGGTGGCTACACCTTC.

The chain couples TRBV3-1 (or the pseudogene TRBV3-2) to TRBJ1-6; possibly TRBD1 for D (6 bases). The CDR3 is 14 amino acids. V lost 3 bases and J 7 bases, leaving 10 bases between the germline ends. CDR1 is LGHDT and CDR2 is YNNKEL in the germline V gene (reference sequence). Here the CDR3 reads CASSQTGTNSPLHF. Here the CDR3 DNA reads TGTGCCAGCAGCCAGACAGGAACCAATTCACCCCTCCACTTT.

CDR3 bases: TGTGCCAGCAGCCAGTTGGAACAGGGATCAAGTGGCTACACCTTC. It codes for CASSQLEQGSSGYTF. The rearrangement uses TRBV4-2 and TRBJ1-2; D may be TRBD1 (6 bases). The germline CDR1 and CDR2 sequences are LGHNA and YNFKEQ. The ends were cut back, 3 bases at V and 7 bases at J, with 18 bases in the middle. The CDR3 sequence is 15 residues long.

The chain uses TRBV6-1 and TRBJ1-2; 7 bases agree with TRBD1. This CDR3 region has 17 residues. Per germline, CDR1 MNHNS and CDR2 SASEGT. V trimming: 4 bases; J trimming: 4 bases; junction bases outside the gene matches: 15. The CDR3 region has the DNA TGTGCCAGCAGTGGACAGGGAGGCGGTCTACAGGCCTATGGCTACACCTTC. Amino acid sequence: CASSGQGGGLQAYGYTF.

CDR3 bases: TGTGCCAGTGATCGCGGGGGAGATGCCGGGGAGCTGTTTTTT. Its protein is CASDRGGDAGELFF. The V and J genes are TRBV2 and TRBJ2-2, with 7 bases that match TRBD2. The V and J ends lost 9 bases and 6 bases, in that order; junction bases with no gene match: 10. The length of the CDR3 is 14 residues. In germline, CDR1 is SNHLY, CDR2 FYNNEI.

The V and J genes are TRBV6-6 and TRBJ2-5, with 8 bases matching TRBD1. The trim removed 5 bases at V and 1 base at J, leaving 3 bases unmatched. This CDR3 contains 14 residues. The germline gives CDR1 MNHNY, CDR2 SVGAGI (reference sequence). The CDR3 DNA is TGTGCCAGCAGTCTGGACAGGGCCCAAGAGACCCAGTACTTC. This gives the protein CASSLDRAQETQYF.

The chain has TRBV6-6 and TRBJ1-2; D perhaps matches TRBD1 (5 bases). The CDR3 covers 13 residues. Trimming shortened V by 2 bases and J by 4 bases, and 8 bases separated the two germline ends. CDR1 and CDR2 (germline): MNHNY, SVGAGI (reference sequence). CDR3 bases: TGTGCCAGCAGTTACATAGACAGCTATGGCTACACCTTC. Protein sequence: CASSYIDSYGYTF.